The 15 T cell receptor beta chains listed next were all sequenced from one sample in a study of spatial heterogeneity in lung cancer. Time point indicated: sample taken at primary tumor resection. TCRdb used MiXCR to reprocess the 5' RACE reads, holding one entry per CDR3 protein. Here the sample spans over 8,500 distinct CDR3 sequences, about 5% being singletons. General study findings and limits: Expanded intratumoral alpha and beta TCR counts tracked tumor mutation counts.

No antigen has been identified for these receptors. The sample consisted of lung tumor tissue, taken at surgery. The receptor set was obtained from a male donor with early-stage non-small cell lung cancer.

A remark on this clonotype: Being off target in a library aimed at alpha chains, this beta chain has a size of little meaning. The chain carries TRBV7-8 and TRBJ1-5; possibly TRBD1 for D (5 bases). V lost 6 bases to trimming and J lost 0 bases, with 9 bases between them. Germline V gives CDR1 SGHVS, CDR2 FQNEAQ. CDR3 size: 14 residues. The CDR3 nucleotides read TGTGCCAGCAGGCAGGGCTATAGCAATCAGCCCCAGCATTTT. Its protein is CASRQGYSNQPQHF. Complete variable domain (other parts from reference TRBV7-8 and TRBJ1-5): GAGVSQSPRYKVAKRGQDVALRCDPISGHVSLFWYQQALGQGPEFLTYFQNEAQLDKSGLPSDRFFAERPEGSVSTLKIQRTQQEDSAVYLCASRQGYSNQPQHFGDGTRLSIL.

This clonotype was observed at least ten times. A library made for alpha chains picked up this beta chain off target, so its size means little. This rearrangement joins TRBV28 to TRBJ2-1, with D possibly matching TRBD2 (6 bases). Trimming pared 9 bases from V and 4 bases from J, leaving 16 bases between. Germline V gives CDR1 MDHEN, CDR2 SYDVKM. The CDR3 has 14 amino acids. Here the CDR3 DNA reads TGTGCCAGTACAATGGTACGGGAGTACAATGAGCAGTTCTTC. Translated: CASTMVREYNEQFF.

Remarks on this clonotype: This beta chain represents an off-target read in a library built for alpha chains; its size is of limited meaning. The chain links TRBV7-6 to TRBJ2-1; 11 bases agree with TRBD2. The J segment lost 4 bases and the V segment lost 1 base, leaving 6 bases of the junction unmatched. Germline lookup yields CDR1 SGHVS and CDR2 FNYEAQ. The CDR3 covers 17 residues. Written as DNA, the CDR3 is TGTGCCAGCAGCTTAGGCCTAGCGGGGGGTCAGTACAATGAGCAGTTCTTC. It translates to CASSLGLAGGQYNEQFF.

This clonotype has ten or more counts. With the library built for alpha chains, this beta chain is off target and its frequency is not meaningful. V is TRBV4-3 and J is TRBJ2-1, with unresolved D. Germline loops: CDR1 LGHNA, CDR2 YSLEER. The CDR3 contains 13 residues. V was cut by 1 base and J by 4 bases, with 5 bases left in between. As DNA, the CDR3 is TGCGCCAGCAGCCAAGTGGGGTACAATGAGCAGTTCTTC. This gives the protein CASSQVGYNEQFF.

This clonotype was found many times. Since it is a stray read in a library aimed at alpha chains, this beta chain has a size that is not meaningful. V is TRBV6-2 or TRBV6-3 and J is TRBJ1-1, with unresolved D. Germline V gene data show CDR1 as MNHEY and CDR2 as SVGEGT. The length of the CDR3 is 14 residues. V gave up 4 bases and J gave up 6 bases, with 15 bases separating them. As DNA, the CDR3 is TGTGCCAGCAGTTCCGCCTGGGCTGGGTCTGAAGCTTTCTTT. It specifies CASSSAWAGSEAFF.

This clonotype was observed many times. The library was prepared for alpha chains; this beta chain is a stray read, so its frequency means little. V usage is TRBV2 and J usage is TRBJ2-1; 10 bases align to TRBD1. The J segment lost 7 bases and the V segment lost 5 bases, leaving 5 bases of the junction unmatched. Per the germline V gene, CDR1 is SNHLY and CDR2 is FYNNEI. This CDR3 contains 14 residues. The CDR3 loop is CASSLTGGWNEQFF. CDR3 DNA: TGTGCCAGCAGTTTGACAGGGGGCTGGAATGAGCAGTTCTTC.

This clonotype is categorized as medium-sized. This beta chain lies outside the target of a library built for alpha chains; its clone size means little. The gene calls are TRBV28 and TRBJ2-5, with 11 bases fitting TRBD2. Germline trimming cut 4 bases from V and 4 bases from J; bases unmatched to any gene: 8. The CDR3 runs to 16 residues. Germline V gene sequence: CDR1 MDHEN, CDR2 SYDVKM. The chain's CDR3 is CASSSPNTSGRETQYF. CDR3 DNA sequence: TGTGCCAGCAGTTCCCCTAATACTAGCGGGAGAGAGACCCAGTACTTC.

This clonotype was recorded many times. The size of this beta chain means little, since it is a stray read in a library made for alpha chains. This chain uses TRBV7-8 with TRBJ1-3, with D tentatively TRBD1 (5 bases). This CDR3 comprises 14 residues. Germline CDR1 reads SGHVS; CDR2 reads FQNEAQ. The germline V and J ends were trimmed by 4 bases and 4 bases, with 11 bases remaining between them. CDR3 sequence: CASSSPDTGNTIYF. The CDR3 coding sequence is TGTGCCAGCAGCTCTCCGGACACGGGAAACACCATATATTTT.

This clonotype was counted at least ten times. Since the library was made to target alpha chains, this beta chain is a stray read and its abundance is not meaningful. The chain combines TRBV5-1 with TRBJ1-1, with D tentatively TRBD1 (5 bases). The CDR3 is made up of 18 amino acids. V lost 3 bases and J 0 bases, leaving 21 bases between the germline ends. Germline assignment: CDR1 SGHRS and CDR2 YFSETQ. The CDR3 sequence is CASSWRAAETDLNTEAFF. The CDR3 DNA sequence: TGCGCCAGCAGCTGGCGGGCCGCCGAGACAGATCTGAACACTGAAGCTTTCTTT.

This clonotype was found many times. The library was built for alpha chains, so this beta chain is an off-target read and its size means little. J is TRBJ1-2 and V is TRBV25-1; D unresolved. This CDR3 has 14 amino acids. Germline V gene data show CDR1 as MGHDK and CDR2 as SYGVNS. Deletions cut 3 bases from V and 2 bases from J, with 10 bases between. The chain's CDR3 is CASSEVGLNYGYTF. The CDR3 DNA is TGTGCCAGCAGTGAGGTGGGTTTGAACTATGGCTACACCTTC.

This clonotype has at least ten counts. Since the library was made to target alpha chains, this beta chain is a stray read and its abundance is not meaningful. This sequence joins TRBV29-1 and TRBJ1-2; no definite D call. This CDR3 contains 11 residues. V lost 7 bases and J 3 bases, leaving 9 bases between the germline ends. The germline CDR1 and CDR2 sequences are SQVTM and ANQGSEA. CDR3 coding DNA: TGCAGCGGGGTCACCCACTATGGCTACACCTTC. It is translated as CSGVTHYGYTF.

In this sample, this clonotype turned up many times. In a library made to pick up alpha chains, this beta chain is a stray read with a size that means little. The V call is TRBV6-4, the J call TRBJ2-2, with 8 bases that match TRBD2. The germline V gene encodes CDR1 MRHNA and CDR2 SNTAGT. The CDR3 runs to 14 residues. The V segment lost 5 bases and the J segment 4 bases; nucleotides outside the gene matches: 3. The CDR3 loop is CASSTSGGTGELFF. The CDR3 nucleotides are TGTGCCAGCAGTACTAGCGGAGGCACCGGGGAGCTGTTTTTT.

This clonotype was recorded many times. This beta chain is an unintended read in a library built for alpha chains; its size means little. J is TRBJ2-1 and V is TRBV7-2, with no clear D. Germline CDR1 is SGHTA and CDR2 is FQGNSA. The CDR3 covers 15 residues. V was clipped by 3 bases and J by 7 bases, with 16 bases between them. CDR3 nucleotides: TGTGCCAGCAGCTTTGGACCTACCTACCTTAATGAGCAGTTCTTC. This gives the protein CASSFGPTYLNEQFF.

Turning to this clonotype: The size of this beta chain means little, since it is a stray read in a library made for alpha chains. The chain employs TRBV20-1 and TRBJ2-7; 11 bases are a match to TRBD2. There are 17 residues in the CDR3. The ends lost 2 bases at V and 5 bases at J; junction bases unmatched: 14. Germline V gene lookup returns CDR1 DFQATT and CDR2 SNEGSKA (reference sequence). For the CDR3, the DNA is TGCAGTGCTAGATCTGGCCTACTAGCGGGAGTAAGGAACGAGCAGTACTTC. Translation: CSARSGLLAGVRNEQYF.

In this sample, this clonotype turned up many times. Because this beta chain is a stray read in a library intended to capture alpha chains, its abundance should not be given much weight. The chain recombines TRBV3-1 with TRBJ2-5, with TRBD2 matching over 9 bases. J lost 4 bases, V lost 8 bases, and 5 bases had no gene match. CDR1 LGHDT and CDR2 YNNKEL come from the germline V gene (reference sequence). The CDR3 sequence is 13 residues long. The CDR3, as DNA: TGTGCCAGCGGAAGCGGGAGGCTAGAGACCCAGTACTTC. Its translation: CASGSGRLETQYF.